This T cell receptor beta chain was sequenced for a study of human versus mouse CDR3 diversity and MHC coevolution. Study as a whole: immunoSEQ was reported to reach one in 200,000 T cells sensitivity.

Study results and limitations: About 1.6 million TCR beta clonotypes were estimated for humans, the largest repertoire. Mice had fewer CDR3 deletions and insertions than humans on average.

In the case of this clone: What it recognizes is unknown.

V was pared by 2 bases and J by 1 base, with 9 bases between. This CDR3 is built from 15 residues. Germline V gene lookup returns CDR1 SEHNR and CDR2 FQNEAQ (reference sequence). Clones were read by immunoSEQ multiplex PCR, and TCRdb kept only the in-frame ones, dropping some. This table has about 80,000 clones, 85% to 95% appearing once. V gene TRBV7-9 combines with J gene TRBJ2-1; D perhaps matches TRBD2 (6 bases). Sequencing was done on a sample of naive CD4+ T cells from blood. Stated subset: CD45RO-negative CD62L-positive naive CD4 T cells. The TCR comes from a person aged 25-75 years in good health. The CDR3 region is CASSLPGDSYNEQFF. CDR3 bases: TGTGCCAGCAGCTTACCGGGAGATTCCTACAATGAGCAGTTCTTC.